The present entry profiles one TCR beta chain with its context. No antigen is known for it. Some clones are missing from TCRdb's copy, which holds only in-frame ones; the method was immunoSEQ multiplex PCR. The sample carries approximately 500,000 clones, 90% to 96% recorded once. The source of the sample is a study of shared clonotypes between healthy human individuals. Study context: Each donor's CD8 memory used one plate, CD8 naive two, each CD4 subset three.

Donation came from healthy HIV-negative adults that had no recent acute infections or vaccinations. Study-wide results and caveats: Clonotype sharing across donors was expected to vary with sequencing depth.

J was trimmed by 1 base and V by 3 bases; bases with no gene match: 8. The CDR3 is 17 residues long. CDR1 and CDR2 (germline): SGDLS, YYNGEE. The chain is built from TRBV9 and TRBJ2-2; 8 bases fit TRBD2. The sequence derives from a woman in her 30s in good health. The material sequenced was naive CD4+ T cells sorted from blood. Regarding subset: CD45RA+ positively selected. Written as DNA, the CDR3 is TGTGCCAGCAGCGCCCCGGGGGGGGGACTGAACACCGGGGAGCTGTTTTTT. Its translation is CASSAPGGGLNTGELFF.